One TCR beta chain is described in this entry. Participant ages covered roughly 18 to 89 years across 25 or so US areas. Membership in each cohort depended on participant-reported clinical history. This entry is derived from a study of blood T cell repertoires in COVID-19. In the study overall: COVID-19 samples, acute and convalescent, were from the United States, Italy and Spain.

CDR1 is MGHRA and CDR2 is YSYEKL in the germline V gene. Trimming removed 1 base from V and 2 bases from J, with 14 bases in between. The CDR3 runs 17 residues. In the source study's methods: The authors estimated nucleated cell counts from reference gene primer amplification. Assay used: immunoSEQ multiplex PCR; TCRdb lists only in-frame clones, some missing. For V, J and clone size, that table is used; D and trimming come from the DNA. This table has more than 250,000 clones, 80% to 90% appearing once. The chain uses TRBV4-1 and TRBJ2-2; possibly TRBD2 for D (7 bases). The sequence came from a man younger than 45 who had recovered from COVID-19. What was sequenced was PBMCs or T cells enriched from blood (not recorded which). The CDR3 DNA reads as TGCGCCAGCAGCCAAGGAGGGGGGACTAAAAACACCGGGGAGCTGTTTTTT. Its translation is CASSQGGGTKNTGELFF.